Listed here is a single T cell receptor beta chain. What it binds is unknown. The V and J ends lost 5 bases and 0 bases respectively, with 8 bases between them. Germline-derived CDR1 and CDR2 are MNHEY and SMNVEV (reference sequence). This CDR3 is 14 amino acids long. 60 Vbeta and 13 Jbeta primers were used in PCR. Repertoires were generated with immunoSEQ multiplex PCR, while TCRdb's copy carries only in-frame clones and drops some. Altogether about 89,000 clones are present, roughly 86% being singletons, with the ten largest covering roughly 8.3%. The data are from a study of cytomegalovirus exposure and HLA in healthy donors. Study results and caveats: Presence/absence comparisons presumed near-even sequencing depth among donors. Later analysis placed DRB1 highest and HLA-C lowest in TCR association rates, which differed by HLA locus. For most subjects, TCR beta sequences were reported to predict HLA-A and HLA-B alleles with accuracy.

The sample was PBMCs. The receptor was isolated from a man aged 30 to 45 in good health and CMV-seropositive. The V call is TRBV27, the J call TRBJ1-5; D is uncertain. The CDR3 sequence: CASSEQISNQPQHF. The CDR3 DNA sequence: TGTGCCAGCAGTGAACAGATTAGCAATCAGCCCCAGCATTTT.